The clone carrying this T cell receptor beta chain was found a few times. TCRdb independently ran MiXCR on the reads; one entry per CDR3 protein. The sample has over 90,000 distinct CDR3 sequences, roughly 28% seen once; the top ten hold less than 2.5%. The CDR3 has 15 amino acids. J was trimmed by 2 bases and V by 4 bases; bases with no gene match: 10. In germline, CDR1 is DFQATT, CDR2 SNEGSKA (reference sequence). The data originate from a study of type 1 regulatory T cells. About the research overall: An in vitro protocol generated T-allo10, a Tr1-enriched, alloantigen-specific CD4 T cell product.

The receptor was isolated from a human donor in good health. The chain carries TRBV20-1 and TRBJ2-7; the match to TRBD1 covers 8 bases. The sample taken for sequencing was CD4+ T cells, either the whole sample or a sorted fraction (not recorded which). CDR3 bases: TGCAGTGCTAACATCCGGGACAGGCATCCCTACGAGCAGTACTTC. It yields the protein CSANIRDRHPYEQYF.